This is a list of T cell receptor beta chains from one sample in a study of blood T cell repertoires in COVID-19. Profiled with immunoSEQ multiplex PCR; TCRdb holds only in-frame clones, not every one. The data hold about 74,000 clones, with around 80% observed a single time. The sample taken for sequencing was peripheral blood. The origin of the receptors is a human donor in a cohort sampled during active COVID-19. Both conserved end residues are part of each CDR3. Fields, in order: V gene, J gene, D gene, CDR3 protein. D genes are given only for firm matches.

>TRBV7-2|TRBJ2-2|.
CASSLSMGVAGELFF
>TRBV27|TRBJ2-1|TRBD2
CASRASGSYNEQFF
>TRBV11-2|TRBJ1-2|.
CASSLGRAGYTF
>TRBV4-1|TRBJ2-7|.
CASSQGPGGGFPYEQYF
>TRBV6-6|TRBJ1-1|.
CASIRKGDTEAFF
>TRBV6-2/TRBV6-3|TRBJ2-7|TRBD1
CASSFLGQGHEQYF
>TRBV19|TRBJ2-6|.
CASSLQGSSLSGANVLTF
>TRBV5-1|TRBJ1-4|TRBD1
CASSLGQGGEKLFF
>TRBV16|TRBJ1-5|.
CASSPWGGNQPQHF
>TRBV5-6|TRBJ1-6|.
CASTQGPSRSPLHF
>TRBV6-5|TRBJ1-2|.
CASSYSRAVYGYTF
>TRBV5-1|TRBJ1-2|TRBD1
CASSQTGANYGYTF
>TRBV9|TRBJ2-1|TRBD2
CASSTHSGANNEQFF
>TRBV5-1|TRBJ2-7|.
CASKPGAVTYEQYF
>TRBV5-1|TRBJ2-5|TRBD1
CASSRDSPRQETQYF
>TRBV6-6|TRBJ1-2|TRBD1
CASSNNFDRVEGYTF
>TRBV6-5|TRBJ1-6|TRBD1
CASRGTGAISPLHF
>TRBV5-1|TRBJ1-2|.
CASSLGSQGYGYTF
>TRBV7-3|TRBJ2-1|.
CASSQDARVYNEQFF
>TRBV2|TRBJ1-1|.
CASSGDRTVAFF
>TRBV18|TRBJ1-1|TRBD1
CASSPKTGTNTEAFF
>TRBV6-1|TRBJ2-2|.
CASSGHPVGHTGELFF
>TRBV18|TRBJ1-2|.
CASSPTATGNYGYTF
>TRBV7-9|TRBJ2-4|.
CASSLQGQGNIQYF
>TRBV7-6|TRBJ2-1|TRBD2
CASRRGLAGGSSYNEQFF
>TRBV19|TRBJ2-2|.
CASSTFAGELFF
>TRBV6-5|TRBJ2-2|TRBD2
CASSPRGGRTGELFF
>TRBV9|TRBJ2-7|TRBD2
CASSVGGTITYEQYF
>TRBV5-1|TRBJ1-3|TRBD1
CASSFRDRGPSGNTIYF
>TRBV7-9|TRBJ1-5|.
CASSAQGSGNQPQHF
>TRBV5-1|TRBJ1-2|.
CASSADFRYGYTF
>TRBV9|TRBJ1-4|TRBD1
CASSLQGAHEKLFF
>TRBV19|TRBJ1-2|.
CATRRDYGYTF
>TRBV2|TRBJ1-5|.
CASSQGSDQPQHF
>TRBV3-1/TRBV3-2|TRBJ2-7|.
CASSQDTSDDEQYF
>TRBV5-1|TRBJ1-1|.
CASSLEGPEAFF
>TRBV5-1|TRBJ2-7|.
CASSPGGLQRSYEQYF
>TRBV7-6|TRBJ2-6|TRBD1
CASSRDRRHSGANVLTF
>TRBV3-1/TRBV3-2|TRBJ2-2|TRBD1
CASSHLTGTGLGGELFF
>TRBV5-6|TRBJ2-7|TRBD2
CASSYSGGSYEQYF
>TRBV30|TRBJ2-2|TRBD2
CAWAPAGGNTGELFF
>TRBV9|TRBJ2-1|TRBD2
CASSAGLAGNNEQFF
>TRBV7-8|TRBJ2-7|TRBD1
CASSRQGPYEQYF
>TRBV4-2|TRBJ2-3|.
CASSQTYRRGSTDTQYF
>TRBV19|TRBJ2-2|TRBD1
CASSTQGATGELFF
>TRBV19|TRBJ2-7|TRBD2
CASSHLRAGIPEQYF
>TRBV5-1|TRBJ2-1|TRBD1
CASSLADRDNEQFF
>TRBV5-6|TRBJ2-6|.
CASSWLTPSGANVLTF
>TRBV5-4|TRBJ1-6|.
CASSSLLDTGPGSPLHF
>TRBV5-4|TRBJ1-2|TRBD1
CASSLGPTGANYGYTF